This TCR beta chain was sequenced for a study of breast tumors, draining lymph nodes, adjacent tissues. Overall study results and limits: Tumor repertoires ranked between lymph nodes and nontumor tissue in diversity, with V and J gene preferences. Most tumor T cells seemingly derive from lymph node, then expand in tumor. That most tumor T cells come from lymph nodes remained unproven.

This clonotype was recorded many times. Its antigen is not known. This CDR3 has 14 residues. The germline V and J ends were trimmed by 3 bases and 2 bases, with 11 bases remaining between them. Germline values: CDR1 LGHNA, CDR2 YNFKEQ. MiXCR, run by TCRdb on the multiplex PCR reads, gives a single entry per CDR3 protein. Of 150,000 to 200,000 distinct CDR3 sequences in the sample, approximately 30% were seen once. Axillary draining lymph nodes of breast cancer patients supplied the node samples. The sequence was obtained from a female donor with breast cancer. Some clones in this sample may be carry-over from other donors' samples. The chain recombines TRBV4-2 with TRBJ2-7; D not resolved. Material: axillary lymph node tissue. Here the CDR3 DNA reads TGTGCCAGCAGCCAGGGCGCCCCAACCTACGAGCAGTACTTC. This gives the protein CASSQGAPTYEQYF.